The clone carrying this T cell receptor beta chain was recorded many times. As yet, its antigen is unknown. This entry belongs to a study of Graves' ophthalmopathy and Graves' hyperthyroidism. Study details: Hyperthyroidism counted as stable given no ophthalmopathy within 18 months of follow-up.

RNA transcripts were the source from which TCR beta CDR3 regions were amplified. Second-round multiplex PCR followed a first-round RT-PCR using HTBI primers. TCRdb re-derived calls from the multiplex PCR reads in MiXCR, one entry per CDR3 protein. The sample lists around 520,000 distinct CDR3 sequences; under 40% were seen once. General study points: Blood also held most thyroid clonotypes expanded above 0.001 frequency. The model's prediction of ophthalmopathy progression had just over 70% sensitivity and approximately 72% specificity.

Germline lookup yields CDR1 SGHTA and CDR2 FQGNSA. This CDR3 is built from 12 residues. V was clipped by 5 bases and J by 9 bases, with 8 bases between them. The TCR was taken from an adult man with Graves' hyperthyroidism. V and J are TRBV7-2 and TRBJ1-6, with D uncertain. The sample comprised peripheral blood or thyroid tissue (not recorded which). The CDR3 region has the DNA TGTGCCAGCAGCCCCCCGAGTTCACCCCTCCACTTT. Amino acid sequence: CASSPPSSPLHF.